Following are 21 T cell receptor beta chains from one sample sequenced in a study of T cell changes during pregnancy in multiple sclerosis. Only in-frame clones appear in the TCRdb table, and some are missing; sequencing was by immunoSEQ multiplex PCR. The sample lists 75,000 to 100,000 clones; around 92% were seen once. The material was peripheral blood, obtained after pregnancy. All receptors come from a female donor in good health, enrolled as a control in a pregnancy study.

In DNA form, the CDR3 reads TGTGCCAGCAGTGGACTGGGCACAGATACGCAGTATTTT. This sequence encodes CASSGLGTDTQYF. This chain connects TRBV27 to TRBJ2-3; possible D gene TRBD2, 5 bases. The CDR3 sequence is 13 residues long. V was cut by 5 bases and J by 1 base, with 7 bases left in between. Per germline, CDR1 MNHEY and CDR2 SMNVEV (reference sequence).

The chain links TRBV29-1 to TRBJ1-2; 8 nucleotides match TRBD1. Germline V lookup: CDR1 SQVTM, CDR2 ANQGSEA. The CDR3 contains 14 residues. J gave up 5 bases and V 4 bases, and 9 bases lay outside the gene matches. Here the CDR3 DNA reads TGCAGCGTTGTGGCAGGACAGGGCGTTTATGGCTACACCTTC. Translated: CSVVAGQGVYGYTF.

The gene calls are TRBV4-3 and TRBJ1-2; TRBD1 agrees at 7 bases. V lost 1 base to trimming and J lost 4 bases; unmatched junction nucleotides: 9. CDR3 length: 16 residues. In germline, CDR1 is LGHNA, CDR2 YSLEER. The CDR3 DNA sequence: TGCGCCAGCAGCCAAGTACCGGGACAGCCGTTCTATGGCTACACCTTC. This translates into CASSQVPGQPFYGYTF.

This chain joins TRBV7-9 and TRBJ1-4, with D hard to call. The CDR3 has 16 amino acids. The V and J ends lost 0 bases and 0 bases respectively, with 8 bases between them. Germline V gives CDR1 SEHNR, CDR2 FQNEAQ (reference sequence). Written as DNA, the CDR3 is TGTGCCAGCAGCTTAGCCCAATCCACAACTAATGAAAAACTGTTTTTT. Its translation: CASSLAQSTTNEKLFF.

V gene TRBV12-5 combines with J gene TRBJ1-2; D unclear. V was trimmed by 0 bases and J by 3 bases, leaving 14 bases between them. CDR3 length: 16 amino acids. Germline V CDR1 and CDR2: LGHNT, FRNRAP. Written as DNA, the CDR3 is TGTGCTAGTGGTTTGGTACTGACGTTCGGGGACTATGGCTACACCTTC. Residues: CASGLVLTFGDYGYTF.

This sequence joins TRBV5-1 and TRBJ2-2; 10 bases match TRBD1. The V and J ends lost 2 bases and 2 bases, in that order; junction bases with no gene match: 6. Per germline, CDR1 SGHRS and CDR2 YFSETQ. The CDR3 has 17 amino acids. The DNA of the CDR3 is TGCGCCAGCAGCTTCCGGGACAGGGGCGTTAACACCGGGGAGCTGTTTTTT. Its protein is CASSFRDRGVNTGELFF.

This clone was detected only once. CDR3 DNA: TGTGCCAGCAGCTTGATCGAGGGAACTACCTACGAGCAGTACTTC. It is translated as CASSLIEGTTYEQYF. The genes are TRBV5-4 and TRBJ2-7, with D perhaps TRBD2 (5 bases). The V end lost 1 base, the J end lost 2 bases, and 13 bases lay between the germline ends. Looked up from germline, CDR1 is SGHNT and CDR2 is YYREEE (reference sequence). CDR3 length: 15 residues. Drawing the rest from reference TRBV5-4 and TRBJ2-7, the complete variable domain is ETGVTQSPTHLIKTRGQQVTLRCSSQSGHNTVSWYQQALGQGPQFIFQYYREEENGRGNFPPRFSGLQFPNYSSELNVNALELDDSALYLCASSLIEGTTYEQYFGPGTRLTVT.

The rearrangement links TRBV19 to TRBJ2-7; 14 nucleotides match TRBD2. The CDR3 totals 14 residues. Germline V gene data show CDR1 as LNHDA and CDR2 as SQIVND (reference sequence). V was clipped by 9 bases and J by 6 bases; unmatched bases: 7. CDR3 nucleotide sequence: TGTGCCAGAGTCCGACTAGCGGGGGGGCTCGAGCAGTACTTC. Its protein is CARVRLAGGLEQYF.

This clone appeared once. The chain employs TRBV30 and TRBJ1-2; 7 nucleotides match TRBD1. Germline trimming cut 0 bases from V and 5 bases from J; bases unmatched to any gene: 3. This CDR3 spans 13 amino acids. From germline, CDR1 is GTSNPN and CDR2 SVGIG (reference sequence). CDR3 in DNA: TGTGCCTGGAGTGTACAGGGGAGGTATGGCTACACCTTC. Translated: CAWSVQGRYGYTF.

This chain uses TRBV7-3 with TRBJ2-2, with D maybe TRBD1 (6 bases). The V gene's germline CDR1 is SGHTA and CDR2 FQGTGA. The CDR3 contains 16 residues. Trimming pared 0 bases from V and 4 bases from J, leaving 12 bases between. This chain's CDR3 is CASSLTRDKTTGELFF. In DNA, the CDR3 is TGTGCCAGCAGCTTAACGAGGGACAAAACCACCGGGGAGCTGTTTTTT.

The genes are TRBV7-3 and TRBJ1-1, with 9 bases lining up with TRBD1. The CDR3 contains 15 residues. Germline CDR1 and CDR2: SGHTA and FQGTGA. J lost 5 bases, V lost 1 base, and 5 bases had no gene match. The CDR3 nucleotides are TGTGCCAGCAGCTTAATTTCGGGACAGGGAACTGAAGCTTTCTTT. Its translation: CASSLISGQGTEAFF.

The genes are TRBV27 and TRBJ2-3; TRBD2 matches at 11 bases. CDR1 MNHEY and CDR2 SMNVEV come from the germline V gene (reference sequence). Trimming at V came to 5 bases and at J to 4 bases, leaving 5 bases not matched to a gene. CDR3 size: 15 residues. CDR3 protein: CASSPTSGDSDTQYF. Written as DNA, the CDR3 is TGTGCCAGCAGTCCGACTAGCGGGGACTCAGATACGCAGTATTTT.

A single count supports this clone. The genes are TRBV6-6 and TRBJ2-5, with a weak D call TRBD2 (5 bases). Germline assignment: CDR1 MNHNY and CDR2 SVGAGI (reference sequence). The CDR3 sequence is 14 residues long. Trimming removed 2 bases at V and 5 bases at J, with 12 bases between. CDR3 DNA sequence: TGTGCCAGCAGTTACAGCGGCCCCAGGGAGACCCAGTACTTC. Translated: CASSYSGPRETQYF.

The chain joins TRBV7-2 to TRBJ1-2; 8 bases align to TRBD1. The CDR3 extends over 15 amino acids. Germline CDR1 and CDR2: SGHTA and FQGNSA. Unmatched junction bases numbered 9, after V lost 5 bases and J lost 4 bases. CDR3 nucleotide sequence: TGTGCCAGCAGCGCAGAAGGGACAGGCGGCTATGGCTACACCTTC. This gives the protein CASSAEGTGGYGYTF.

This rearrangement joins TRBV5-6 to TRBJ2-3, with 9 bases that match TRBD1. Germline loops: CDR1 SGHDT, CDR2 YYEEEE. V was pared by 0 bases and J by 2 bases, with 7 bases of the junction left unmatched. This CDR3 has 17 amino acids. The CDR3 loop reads CASSLVPGQGTTDTQYF. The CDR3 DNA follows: TGTGCCAGCAGCTTGGTCCCGGGACAGGGTACCACAGATACGCAGTATTTT.

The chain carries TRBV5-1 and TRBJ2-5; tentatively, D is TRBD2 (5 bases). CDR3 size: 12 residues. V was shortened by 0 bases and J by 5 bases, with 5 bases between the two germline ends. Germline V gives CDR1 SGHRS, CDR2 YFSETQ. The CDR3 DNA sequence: TGCGCCAGCAGCTTGGGGAGGGAGACCCAGTACTTC. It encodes CASSLGRETQYF.

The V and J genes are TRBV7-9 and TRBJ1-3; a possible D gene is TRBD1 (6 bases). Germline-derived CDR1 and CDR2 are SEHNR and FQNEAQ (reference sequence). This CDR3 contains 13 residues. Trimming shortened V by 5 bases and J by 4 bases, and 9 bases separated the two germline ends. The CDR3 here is CASSLGQGNTIYF. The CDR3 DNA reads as TGTGCCAGCAGCCTTGGACAGGGAAACACCATATATTTT. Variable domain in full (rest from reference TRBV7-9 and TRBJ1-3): DTGVSQNPRHKITKRGQNVTFRCDPISEHNRLYWYRQTLGQGPEFLTYFQNEAQLEKSRLLSDRFSAERPKGSFSTLEIQRTEQGDSAMYLCASSLGQGNTIYFGEGSWLTVV.

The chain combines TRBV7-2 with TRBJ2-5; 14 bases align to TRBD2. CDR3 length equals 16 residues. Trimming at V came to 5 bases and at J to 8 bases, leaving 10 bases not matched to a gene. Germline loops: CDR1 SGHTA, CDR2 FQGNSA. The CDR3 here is CASSTGTSGGPVTQYF. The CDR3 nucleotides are TGTGCCAGCAGCACAGGGACTAGCGGGGGACCTGTAACCCAGTACTTC. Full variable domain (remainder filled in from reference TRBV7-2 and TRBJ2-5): GAGVSQSPSNKVTEKGKDVELRCDPISGHTALYWYRQSLGQGLEFLIYFQGNSAPDKSGLPSDRFSAERTGGSVSTLTIQRTQQEDSAVYLCASSTGTSGGPVTQYFGPGTRLLVL.

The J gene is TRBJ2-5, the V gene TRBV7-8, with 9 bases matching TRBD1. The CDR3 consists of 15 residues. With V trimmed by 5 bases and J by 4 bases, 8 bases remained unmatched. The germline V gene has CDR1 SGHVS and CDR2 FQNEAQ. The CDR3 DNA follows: TGTGCCAGCAGCACAAACAGGGGGCGTTCAGAGACCCAGTACTTC. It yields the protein CASSTNRGRSETQYF.

The CDR3 is CASSVAEGQFYEQYF. In DNA form, the CDR3 reads TGTGCCAGCAGCGTAGCGGAGGGACAGTTCTACGAGCAGTACTTC. The chain combines TRBV9 with TRBJ2-7, with D tentatively TRBD1 (7 bases). Per the germline V gene, CDR1 is SGDLS and CDR2 is YYNGEE. V was shortened by 0 bases and J by 3 bases, with 13 bases between the two germline ends. CDR3 length equals 15 residues.

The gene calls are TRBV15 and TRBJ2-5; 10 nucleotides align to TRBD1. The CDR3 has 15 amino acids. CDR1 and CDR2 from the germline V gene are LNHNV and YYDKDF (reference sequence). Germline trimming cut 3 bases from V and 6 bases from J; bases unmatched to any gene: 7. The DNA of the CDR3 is TGTGCCACCAGCAGGGGGACAGGGGATCGAAAGACCCAGTACTTC. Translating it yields CATSRGTGDRKTQYF.